This T cell receptor beta chain was captured in a study of regulatory T cells in long-lasting Graves disease. Building the TCR beta libraries relied on iRepertoire HTBI primers, and CDR3 regions underwent Arm-PCR. TCRdb reanalysed the multiplex PCR reads using MiXCR and keeps one entry per CDR3 protein. Of 400,000 to 450,000 distinct CDR3 sequences listed, about a quarter are singletons. V was trimmed by 4 bases and J by 5 bases, leaving 14 bases between them. The CDR3 totals 14 residues. Germline CDR1 ENHRY, CDR2 SYGVKD. Time point given: persistent/refractory GD, antithyroid drugs over 5 years with positive TRAb. Construction of the TCR library relied on RNA isolated from PBMCs.

The chain combines TRBV10-3 with TRBJ1-1; a possible D gene is TRBD1 (6 bases). The sequencing here drew on peripheral blood mononuclear cells (PBMCs), taken when the disease was refractory, from a patient treated with antithyroid drugs. The sequence came from a female donor with Graves disease. CDR3 nucleotides: TGTGCCATCAGTGGTGGGAGGGGGGAAACTGAAGCTTTCTTT. Its translation: CAISGGRGETEAFF.